Reported below is one TCR beta chain. The antigen it recognizes is unknown. Per-base quality was not reported, and no clone a single base away is much larger than it. CDR1 and CDR2, per the germline V gene, are LGHNA and YSLEER. At the junction V is shortened by 0 bases and J by 9 bases, with 12 bases in between. The CDR3 has 15 amino acids, counting the end cysteine and phenylalanine. The DNA shown is the 45-base CDR3, in frame from base 1. This record comes from a study of T cell changes during pregnancy in multiple sclerosis (dated by TCRdb to the late 2010s). With regard to the full study: In women with multiple sclerosis, the researchers looked at how the T cell repertoire shifted as pregnancy progressed.

The library was prepared using the immunoSEQ multiplex PCR assay. In its TCRdb copy, this immuneACCESS table keeps in-frame sequences only and misses some clones. Where compared with another copy, unresolved V genes explain less than half of these, and the others have no known cause. For this sample there are about 15,000 clones; 84% appear just once. Of the sample, roughly 10% is held by the ten largest clones. The sequence joins TRBV4-3 to TRBJ1-6, with the D gene uncertain. The receptor's source is a female donor in good health, enrolled as a control in a pregnancy study. The source material was CD8+ T cells from peripheral blood mononuclear cells, sampled in the second trimester of pregnancy. For the CDR3, the sequence is CASSQDRPTPSPLHF. The nucleotide sequence reads as follows: TGCGCCAGCAGCCAAGACAGGCCCACGCCTTCACCCCTCCACTTT.